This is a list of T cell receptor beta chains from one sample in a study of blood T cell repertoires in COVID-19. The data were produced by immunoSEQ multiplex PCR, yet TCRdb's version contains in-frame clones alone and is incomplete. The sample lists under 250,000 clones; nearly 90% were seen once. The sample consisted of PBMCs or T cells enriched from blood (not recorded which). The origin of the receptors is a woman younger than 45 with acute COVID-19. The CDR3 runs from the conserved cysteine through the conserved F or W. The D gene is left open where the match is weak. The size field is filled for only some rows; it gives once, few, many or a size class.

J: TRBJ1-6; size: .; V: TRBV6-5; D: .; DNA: TGTGCCAGCAGTTACTTACAGAATAATTCACCCCTCCACTTT; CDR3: CASSYLQNNSPLHF
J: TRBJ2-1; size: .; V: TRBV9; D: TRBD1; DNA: TGTGCCAGCAGCGTCCTCGGGACAGCAATCAATGAGCAGTTCTTC; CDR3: CASSVLGTAINEQFF
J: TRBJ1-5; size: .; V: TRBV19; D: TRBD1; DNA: TGTGCCAGTAGTCTAAGTCGGACAGGCCGCAATCAGCCCCAGCATTTT; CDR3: CASSLSRTGRNQPQHF
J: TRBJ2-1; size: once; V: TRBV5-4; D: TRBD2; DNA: TGTGCCAGCAGCCCTAGCGGGACTAGCACCTACAATGAGCAGTTCTTC; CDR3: CASSPSGTSTYNEQFF
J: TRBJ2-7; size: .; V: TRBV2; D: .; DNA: TGTGCCAGCAGTACAGGGAGGGTCTACGAGCAGTACTTC; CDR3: CASSTGRVYEQYF
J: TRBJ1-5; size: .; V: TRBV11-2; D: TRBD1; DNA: TGTGCCAGCAGCTTGACGACAGGGATTAGCAATCAGCCCCAGCATTTT; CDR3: CASSLTTGISNQPQHF
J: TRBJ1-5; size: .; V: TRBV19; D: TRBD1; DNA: TGTGCCAGTGGTCCTGAGGGACAGGGTTCCCAGCCCCAGCATTTT; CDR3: CASGPEGQGSQPQHF
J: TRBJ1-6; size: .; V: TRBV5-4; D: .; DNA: TGTGCCAGCAGCTCGGCGGGCCTAGACTCACCCCTCCACTTT; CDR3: CASSSAGLDSPLHF
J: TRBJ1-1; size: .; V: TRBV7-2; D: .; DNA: TGTGCCAGCAGCTTAGCCCCGGGAGTCCCCGAAGCTTTCTTT; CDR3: CASSLAPGVPEAFF
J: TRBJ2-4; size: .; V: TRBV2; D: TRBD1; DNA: TGTGCCAGCAGCCGACAGGGTAAAGTAGACATTCAGTACTTC; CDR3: CASSRQGKVDIQYF
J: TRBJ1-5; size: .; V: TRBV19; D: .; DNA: TGTGCCAGCCGGGGGGGACTCAGGGTAACTCATCAGCCCCAGCATTTT; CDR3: CASRGGLRVTHQPQHF
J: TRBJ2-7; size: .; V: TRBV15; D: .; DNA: TGTGCCACCAGCAGAGCATTGAGGACAGACTACGAGCAGTACTTC; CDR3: CATSRALRTDYEQYF
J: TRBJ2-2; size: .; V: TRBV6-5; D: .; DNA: TGTGCCAGCACGAGGTTCCCGGGGACCGGGGAGCTGTTTTTT; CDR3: CASTRFPGTGELFF
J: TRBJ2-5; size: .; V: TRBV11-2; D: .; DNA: TGTGCCAGCAGCTTACTGAGAGAGACCCAGTACTTC; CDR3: CASSLLRETQYF
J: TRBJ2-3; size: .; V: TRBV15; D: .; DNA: TGTGCCACCAGCGCGGGACCCGACACAGATACGCAGTATTTT; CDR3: CATSAGPDTDTQYF
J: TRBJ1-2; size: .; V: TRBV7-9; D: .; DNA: TGTGCCAGCAGCTTAGATGAAGGGGATTATGGCTACACCTTC; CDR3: CASSLDEGDYGYTF
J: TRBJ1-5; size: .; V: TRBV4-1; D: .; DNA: TGCGCCAGCAGCCAAGAAGGGGTCGGAGAGCCCCAGCATTTT; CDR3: CASSQEGVGEPQHF
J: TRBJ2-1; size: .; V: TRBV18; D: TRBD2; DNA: TGTGCCAGCTCAGGAGTAGCGGGGGCGAATGAGCAGTTCTTC; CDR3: CASSGVAGANEQFF
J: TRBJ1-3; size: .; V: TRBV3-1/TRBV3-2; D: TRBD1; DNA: TGTGCCAGCAGCGAGATAACAGGGGGCGCGGTGGGAAACACCATATATTTT; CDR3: CASSEITGGAVGNTIYF
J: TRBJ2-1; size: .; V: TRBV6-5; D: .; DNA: TGTGCCAGCAGACAGAGACAGTTAGCCGAGCAGTTCTTC; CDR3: CASRQRQLAEQFF
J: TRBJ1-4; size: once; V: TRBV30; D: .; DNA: TGTGCCTGGTCTACGCGTAATGAAAAACTGTTTTTT; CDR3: CAWSTRNEKLFF
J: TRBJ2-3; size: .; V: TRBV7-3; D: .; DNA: TGTGCCAGCAGCAAAGGGGACACCAGGTCGGATACGCAGTATTTT; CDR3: CASSKGDTRSDTQYF
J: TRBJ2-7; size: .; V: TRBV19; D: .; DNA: TGTGCCAGTAGAGTGACAGCGAGCTCCTACGAGCAGTACTTC; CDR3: CASRVTASSYEQYF
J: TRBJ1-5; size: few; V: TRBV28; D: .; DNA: TGTGCCAGCAGTAAACAGAGATATAGCAATCAGCCCCAGCATTTT; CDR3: CASSKQRYSNQPQHF
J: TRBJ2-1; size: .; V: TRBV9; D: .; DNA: TGTGCCAGCAGCGTAGGGTCAGGGGAGCAGTTCTTC; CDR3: CASSVGSGEQFF
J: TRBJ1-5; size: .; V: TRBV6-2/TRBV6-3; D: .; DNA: TGTGCCAGCAGACCTTACATCACTCAGCCCCAGCATTTT; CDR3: CASRPYITQPQHF
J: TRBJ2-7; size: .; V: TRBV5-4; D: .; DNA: TGTGCCAGCAGCTTCCAGGGTGAGCAGTACTTC; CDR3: CASSFQGEQYF
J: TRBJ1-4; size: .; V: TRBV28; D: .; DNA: TGTGCCAGCAGCGTGACAGGAGGCAATGAAAAACTGTTTTTT; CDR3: CASSVTGGNEKLFF
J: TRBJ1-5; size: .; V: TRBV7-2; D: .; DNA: TGTGCCAGCAGCTTAGTAGGTCGGGGTAATCAGCCCCAGCATTTT; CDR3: CASSLVGRGNQPQHF
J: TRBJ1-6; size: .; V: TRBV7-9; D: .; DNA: TGTGCCAGCAGCTTAAGAACAGTGCCCGTCCTCCACTTT; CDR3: CASSLRTVPVLHF